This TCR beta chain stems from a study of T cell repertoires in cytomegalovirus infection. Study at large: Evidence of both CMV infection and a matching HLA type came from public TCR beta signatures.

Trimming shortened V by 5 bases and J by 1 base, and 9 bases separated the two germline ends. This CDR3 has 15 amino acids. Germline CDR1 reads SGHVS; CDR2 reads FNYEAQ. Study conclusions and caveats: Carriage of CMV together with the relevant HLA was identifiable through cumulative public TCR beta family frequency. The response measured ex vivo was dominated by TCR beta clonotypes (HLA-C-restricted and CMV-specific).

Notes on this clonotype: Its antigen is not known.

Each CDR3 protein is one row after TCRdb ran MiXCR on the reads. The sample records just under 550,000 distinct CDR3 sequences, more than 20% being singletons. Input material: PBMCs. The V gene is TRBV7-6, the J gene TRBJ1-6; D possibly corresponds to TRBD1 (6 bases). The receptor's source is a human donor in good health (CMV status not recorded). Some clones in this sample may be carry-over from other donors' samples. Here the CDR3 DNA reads TGTGCCAGCAGCGAGGGGGTTTCCTATAATTCACCCCTCCACTTT. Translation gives CASSEGVSYNSPLHF. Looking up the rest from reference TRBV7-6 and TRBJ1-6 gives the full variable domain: GAGVSQSPRYKVTKRGQDVALRCDPISGHVSLYWYRQALGQGPEFLTYFNYEAQQDKSGLPNDRFSAERPEGSISTLTIQRTEQRDSAMYRCASSEGVSYNSPLHFGNGTRLTVT.